This T cell receptor (beta chain) was recovered during a study of response to subunit inactivated influenza vaccine. Study conclusions and caveats: It was suggested by the authors that few new T cells are recruited by each seasonal influenza vaccination.

The CDR3 totals 14 residues. The V segment lost 6 bases and the J segment 5 bases; nucleotides outside the gene matches: 10. CDR1 and CDR2 (germline): DFQATT, SNEGSKA (reference sequence). This clonotype was counted at least ten times. Its antigen is still unknown. One entry per CDR3 protein results from TCRdb running MiXCR on the RT-PCR reads. Altogether about 780,000 distinct CDR3 sequences are present, about 18% being singletons, with the ten largest covering approximately 10%. The J gene is TRBJ2-5, the V gene TRBV20-1; 9 nucleotides agree with TRBD2. Source: PBMCs from blood, taken about 5 days after vaccination. The clonotype comes from a man aged 45 to 65 who received an inactivated influenza vaccine. The CDR3 DNA reads as TGCAGTGCCCTAGCGGGGCAGGCGGTCGAGACCCAGTACTTC. This encodes CSALAGQAVETQYF.